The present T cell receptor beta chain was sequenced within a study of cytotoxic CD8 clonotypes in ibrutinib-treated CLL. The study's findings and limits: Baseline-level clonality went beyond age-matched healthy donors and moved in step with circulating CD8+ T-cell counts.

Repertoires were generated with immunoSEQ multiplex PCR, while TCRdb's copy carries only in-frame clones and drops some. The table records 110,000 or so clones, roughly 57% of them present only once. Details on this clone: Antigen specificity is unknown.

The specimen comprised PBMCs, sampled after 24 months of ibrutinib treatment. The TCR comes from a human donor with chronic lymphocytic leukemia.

The CDR3 nucleotides read TGTGCCAGCCCTTCGGTCGGAACCTTTTCAACTAATGAAAAACTGTTTTTT. Translation: CASPSVGTFSTNEKLFF. The V call is TRBV27, the J call TRBJ1-4; D call uncertain. Trimming shortened V by 8 bases and J by 0 bases, and 19 bases separated the two germline ends. The length of the CDR3 is 17 residues. Germline loops: CDR1 MNHEY, CDR2 SMNVEV (reference sequence).